These T cell receptor beta chains were read from a single sample in a study of blood T cells in healthy people across ages. MiXCR was run by TCRdb on the 5' RACE reads, yielding one entry per CDR3 protein. Of roughly 700,000 distinct CDR3 sequences listed, roughly 50% are singletons. Sequencing used blood. These receptors were collected from an older woman in good health. Both conserved end residues are part of each CDR3. A D gene is named only where the DNA matches it firmly.

TRBV7-9	14	.	TRBJ2-6	CASSVGGGANVLTF
TRBV10-3	15	.	TRBJ2-7	CAISESRQPPYEQYF
TRBV5-1	14	.	.	CASSLQGVRETQFF
TRBV10-3	14	.	TRBJ2-7	CAIRGAGRGYEQYF
TRBV10-3	15	TRBD1	TRBJ2-7	CAISEAGQGSSRQYF
TRBV6-2/TRBV6-3	12	.	TRBJ1-5	CASRDSNQPQHF
TRBV7-2	15	TRBD2	TRBJ2-1	CASGPRLAGPNEQFF
TRBV12-3/TRBV12-4	16	TRBD2	TRBJ2-7	CASSPGLAGGRSEQYF
TRBV29-1	14	TRBD2	TRBJ2-1	CSVLGLAGEREQFF
TRBV6-5	15	.	TRBJ2-7	CASSYDGGAPYEQYF
TRBV4-3	15	.	TRBJ2-3	CASSPRLGSRDTQYF
TRBV6-2/TRBV6-3	12	.	TRBJ2-3	CASSYTTGTQYF
TRBV29-1	15	TRBD2	TRBJ2-3	CSVILAGVRSDTQYF
TRBV28	13	.	TRBJ2-5	CASSPPGYETQYF
TRBV20-1	17	.	TRBJ2-1	CSAEGGGRMRSYNEQFF
TRBV28	15	.	TRBJ2-7	CASSFRSGARNEQYF
TRBV2	14	.	TRBJ1-5	CASSEEGRGQPQHF
TRBV5-6	13	.	TRBJ2-3	CASRRGMTDTQYF
TRBV29-1	14	TRBD1	TRBJ1-2	CSVAQQGAGYGYTF
TRBV12-3/TRBV12-4	13	.	TRBJ2-5	CASSLVSYGTQYF
TRBV4-1	16	.	TRBJ1-2	CASSPTPRPDGYGYTF
TRBV15	14	TRBD1	TRBJ2-7	CATSSQGESYEQYF
TRBV25-1	18	.	TRBJ1-4	CASSEILGGSPTNEKLFF
TRBV28	13	TRBD1	TRBJ1-2	CASSFGQDYGYTF
TRBV13	15	.	TRBJ2-1	CASSPLTSSYNEQFF
TRBV21-1	16	.	TRBJ2-1	CASSNGLAGVINEQFF
TRBV9	15	TRBD2	TRBJ2-1	CASSRAGRSYNEQFF
TRBV7-2	16	TRBD2	TRBJ2-4	CASTSWAAGGKNIQYF
TRBV10-3	16	.	TRBJ2-3	CAIRDAVGAGTDTQYF
TRBV20-1	14	TRBD1	TRBJ1-2	CSGTGGADNYGYTF
TRBV7-2	14	.	.	CASSLRRGRETQYF
TRBV20-1	15	TRBD1	TRBJ2-1	CSAKPGTGGHYEQFF
TRBV12-3/TRBV12-4	12	TRBD2	TRBJ2-1	CASNPGREGSFF
TRBV6-5	18	TRBD2	TRBJ2-5	CASSYPARREGFQETQYF
TRBV29-1	12	.	TRBJ1-1	CGVVRANTEAFF